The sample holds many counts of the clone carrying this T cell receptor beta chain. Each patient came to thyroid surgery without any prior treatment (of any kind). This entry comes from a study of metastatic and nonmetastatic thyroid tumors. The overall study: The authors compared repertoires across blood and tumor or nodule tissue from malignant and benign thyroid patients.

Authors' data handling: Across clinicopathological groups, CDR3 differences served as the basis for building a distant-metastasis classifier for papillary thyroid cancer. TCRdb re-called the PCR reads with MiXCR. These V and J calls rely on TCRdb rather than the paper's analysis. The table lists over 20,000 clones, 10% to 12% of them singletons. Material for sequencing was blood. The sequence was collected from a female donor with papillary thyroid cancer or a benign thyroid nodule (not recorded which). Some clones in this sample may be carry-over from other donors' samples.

This chain's CDR3 is CSVEWTAATEAFF. CDR3 nucleotide sequence: TGCAGCGTTGAGTGGACAGCGGCCACTGAAGCTTTCTTT. V usage is TRBV29-1 and J usage is TRBJ1-1; TRBD1 is a possible D gene (6 bases). The length of the CDR3 is 13 residues. Germline CDR1 is SQVTM and CDR2 is ANQGSEA. The germline V and J ends were trimmed by 3 bases and 4 bases, with 12 bases remaining between them.